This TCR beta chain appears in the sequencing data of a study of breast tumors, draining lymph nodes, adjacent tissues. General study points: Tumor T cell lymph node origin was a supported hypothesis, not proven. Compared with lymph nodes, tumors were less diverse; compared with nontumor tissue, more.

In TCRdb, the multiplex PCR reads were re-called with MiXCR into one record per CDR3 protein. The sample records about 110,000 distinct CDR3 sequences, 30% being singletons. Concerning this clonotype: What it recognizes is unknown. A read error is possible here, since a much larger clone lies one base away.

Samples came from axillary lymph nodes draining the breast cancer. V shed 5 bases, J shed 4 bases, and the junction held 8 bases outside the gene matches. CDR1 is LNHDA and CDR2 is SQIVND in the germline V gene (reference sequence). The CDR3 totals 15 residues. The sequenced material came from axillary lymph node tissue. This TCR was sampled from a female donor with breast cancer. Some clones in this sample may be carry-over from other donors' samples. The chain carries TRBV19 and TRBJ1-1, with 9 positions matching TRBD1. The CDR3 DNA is TGTGCCAGTAGTCCTAGGACAGGGGAGAGCACTGAAGCTTTCTTT. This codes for CASSPRTGESTEAFF.